Described below is a single T cell receptor (beta chain) sequence and its context. Its target is unknown. This sample was taken from a study of long-term antiretroviral therapy in people with HIV. Broader study findings: Among HIV repertoires, CDR3 length ranges were narrower than those of controls. Within the repertoire, clones expanded before ART were dominant at all time points. The blood, collected between about 2004 and 2017, was possibly taken under older ART regimens.

Investigators performed immunoSEQ version v3.0 at survey level. Roughly 35,000-55,000 T-cell genomes per sample were the sequencing target. Here immunoSEQ multiplex PCR was the method, and the copy in TCRdb shows in-frame clones only, minus some. The sample shows tens of thousands of clones, 90% to 95% of them seen only once. Per germline, CDR1 SNHLY and CDR2 FYNNEI. Between the trimmed V and J ends, which lost 6 bases and 8 bases, there was a span of 11 bases. The CDR3 contains 12 residues. Material: unsorted PBMCs, obtained 3.7 years after starting antiretroviral therapy. The chain has TRBV2 and TRBJ2-1; a weak D match, TRBD1 (6 bases). The receptor comes from a woman between 50 and 59 years old with HIV. The chain's CDR3 is CASRQGLDEQFF. The CDR3 DNA follows: TGTGCCAGCAGACAGGGATTGGATGAGCAGTTCTTC.